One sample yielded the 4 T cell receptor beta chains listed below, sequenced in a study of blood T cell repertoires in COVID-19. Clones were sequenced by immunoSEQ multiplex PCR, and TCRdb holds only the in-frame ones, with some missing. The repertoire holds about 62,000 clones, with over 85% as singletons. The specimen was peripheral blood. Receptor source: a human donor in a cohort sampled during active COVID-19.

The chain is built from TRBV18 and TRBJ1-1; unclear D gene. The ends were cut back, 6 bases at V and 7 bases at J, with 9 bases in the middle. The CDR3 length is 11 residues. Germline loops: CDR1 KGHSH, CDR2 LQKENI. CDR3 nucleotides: TGTGCCAGCTCTGCGGAGTATGAAGCTTTCTTT. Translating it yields CASSAEYEAFF.

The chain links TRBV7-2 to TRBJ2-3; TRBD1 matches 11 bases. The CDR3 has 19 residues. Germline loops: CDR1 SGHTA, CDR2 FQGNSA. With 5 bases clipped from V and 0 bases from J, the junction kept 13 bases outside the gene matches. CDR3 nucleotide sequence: TGTGCCAGCAGCCTGAGGACAGGGGGCGTCAAGAGAAGCACAGATACGCAGTATTTT. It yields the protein CASSLRTGGVKRSTDTQYF.

CDR3 DNA: TGTGCCAGCAGCCCCTCAGTAGAGCAGTTCTTC. This encodes CASSPSVEQFF. The V gene is TRBV7-9, the J gene TRBJ2-1; D remains unclear. Germline CDR1 SEHNR, CDR2 FQNEAQ (reference sequence). The CDR3 has 11 amino acids. V lost 5 bases and J lost 10, with 9 bases in between.

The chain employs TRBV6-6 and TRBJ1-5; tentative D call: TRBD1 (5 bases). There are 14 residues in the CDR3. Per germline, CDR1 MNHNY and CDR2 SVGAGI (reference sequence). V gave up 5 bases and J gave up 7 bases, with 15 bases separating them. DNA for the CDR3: TGTGCCAGCAGTCAGCAAGGGGCAACCCAGCCCCAGCATTTT. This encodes CASSQQGATQPQHF.